Described below is a single T cell receptor beta chain sequence and its context. Antigen unknown. The source of the sample is a study of identical twins. Study-level results: Abundant beta clonotypes from cord blood had fewer insertions, unlike memory repertoires, which showed none. Those out-of-frame alpha sequences shared by twins showed an excess of low generation probability.

The CDR3 length is 13 residues. Germline V lookup: CDR1 SEHNR, CDR2 FQNEAQ (reference sequence). The V end was cut by 4 bases, the J end by 6 bases, with 13 bases between. MiXCR, applied by TCRdb to the 5' RACE reads, yields one record per CDR3 protein. The sample has fewer than 350,000 distinct CDR3 sequences; around 8.8% are singletons. These data also formed part of another study, on yellow fever vaccine responses in identical twins.

The TCR sequence derives from a young woman in good health. The J gene is TRBJ2-7, the V gene TRBV7-9; no clear D gene. What was sequenced was memory (CD45RO+) T cells sorted from blood. The CDR3 sequence: CASSSAGLSEQYV. CDR3 coding DNA: TGTGCCAGCAGCTCCGCCGGGCTCTCCGAGCAGTACGTC.